These 24 T cell receptor beta chains were all obtained from the same sample, sequenced in a study of blood T cell repertoires in COVID-19. Sequenced by immunoSEQ multiplex PCR; TCRdb stores in-frame clones only, minus some. The table lists around 300,000 clones, around 88% of them singletons. The sequenced material came from PBMCs or T cells enriched from blood (not recorded which). The receptors here all came from a woman between 35 and 50 years old who had recovered from COVID-19.

This chain joins TRBV7-2 and TRBJ2-7, with TRBD2 matching 7 bases. Trimming cost V 1 base and J 0 bases; bases outside gene matches: 6. CDR1 and CDR2 from the germline V gene are SGHTA and FQGNSA. The length of the CDR3 is 16 residues. The CDR3 loop is CASSLVPGRGSYEQYF. In nucleotides, the CDR3 is TGTGCCAGCAGCTTAGTGCCAGGGAGGGGCTCCTACGAGCAGTACTTC.

V and J are TRBV10-1 and TRBJ2-7; 7 nucleotides agree with TRBD2. V shed 1 base and J 4 bases; nucleotides not matched to a gene: 4. This CDR3 region has 14 residues. In germline, CDR1 is WNHNN, CDR2 SYGVQD (reference sequence). CDR3 DNA sequence: TGCGCCAGCAGTGAGTTGCAGGGAGGGTACGAGCAGTACTTC. Amino acid sequence: CASSELQGGYEQYF.

The chain links TRBV5-4 to TRBJ2-2; unclear D gene. The CDR3 has 16 residues. From germline, CDR1 is SGHNT and CDR2 YYREEE (reference sequence). Trimming took off 1 base at V and 0 bases at J, with 10 bases between the two ends. CDR3 coding DNA: TGTGCCAGCAGCTTGCTTGGGCCTCCGAACACCGGGGAGCTGTTTTTT. This translates into CASSLLGPPNTGELFF. The whole variable domain, filled in from reference TRBV5-4 and TRBJ2-2, reads ETGVTQSPTHLIKTRGQQVTLRCSSQSGHNTVSWYQQALGQGPQFIFQYYREEENGRGNFPPRFSGLQFPNYSSELNVNALELDDSALYLCASSLLGPPNTGELFFGEGSRLTVL.

Only a few counts were recorded for this clone. This sequence joins TRBV19 and TRBJ2-2; perhaps TRBD2 as D (5 bases). V was clipped by 3 bases and J by 4 bases, with 15 bases between them. The germline gives CDR1 LNHDA, CDR2 SQIVND (reference sequence). The CDR3 contains 16 residues. This chain's CDR3 is CASSIKGRGFTGELFF. Written as DNA, the CDR3 is TGTGCCAGTAGTATTAAAGGGAGAGGTTTCACCGGGGAGCTGTTTTTT. Based on the CDR3 plus reference TRBV19 and TRBJ2-2, the full variable domain is DGGITQSPKYLFRKEGQNVTLSCEQNLNHDAMYWYRQDPGQGLRLIYYSQIVNDFQKGDIAEGYSVSREKKESFPLTVTSAQKNPTAFYLCASSIKGRGFTGELFFGEGSRLTVL.

This chain connects TRBV28 to TRBJ2-7; D may be TRBD1 (5 bases). Trimming pared 11 bases from V and 6 bases from J, leaving 20 bases between. The germline gives CDR1 MDHEN, CDR2 SYDVKM. This CDR3 contains 13 residues. This chain's CDR3 is CAVITTDLTEQYF. The CDR3 coding sequence is TGTGCCGTCATAACGACAGACCTCACCGAGCAGTACTTC.

This chain uses TRBV19 with TRBJ2-5; tentative D call: TRBD1 (6 bases). The CDR3 extends over 14 amino acids. Trimming pared 4 bases from V and 2 bases from J, leaving 11 bases between. The germline gives CDR1 LNHDA, CDR2 SQIVND (reference sequence). CDR3 sequence: CASSTRGLQETQYF. The CDR3, as DNA: TGTGCCAGTAGTACCAGGGGATTACAAGAGACCCAGTACTTC.

The chain couples TRBV10-3 to TRBJ2-7; TRBD1 matches 11 bases. The length of the CDR3 is 13 residues. Germline values: CDR1 ENHRY, CDR2 SYGVKD. V lost 7 bases, J lost 5 bases, and 4 bases stayed unmatched. The CDR3 region has the DNA TGTGCCATCACCCCGGGACAGGGGGACGAGCAGTACTTC. Translated, it gives CAITPGQGDEQYF.

Concerning this clone itself: This same CDR3 is encoded by further DNA sequences in the sample. The gene calls are TRBV18 and TRBJ2-1; weak D call: TRBD2 (5 bases). Per the germline V gene, CDR1 is KGHSH and CDR2 is LQKENI. The germline V and J ends were trimmed by 2 bases and 3 bases, with 8 bases remaining between them. The length of the CDR3 is 14 residues. The CDR3 region is CASSPTDFYNEQFF. The DNA for the CDR3 is TGTGCCAGCTCACCAACGGACTTCTACAATGAGCAGTTCTTC. The full variable domain, rest sourced from reference TRBV18 and TRBJ2-1, is NAGVMQNPRHLVRRRGQEARLRCSPMKGHSHVYWYRQLPEEGLKFMVYLQKENIIDESGMPKERFSAEFPKEGPSILRIQQVVRGDSAAYFCASSPTDFYNEQFFGPGTRLTVL.

The genes are TRBV4-1 and TRBJ2-7; weak D call: TRBD1 (6 bases). Germline CDR1 and CDR2: MGHRA and YSYEKL. There are 16 residues in the CDR3. The V and J ends lost 10 bases and 0 bases respectively, with 22 bases between them. The CDR3 region is CATPPQWRTASYEQYF. CDR3 in DNA: TGCGCCACTCCCCCCCAATGGAGGACAGCCTCCTACGAGCAGTACTTC.

This sequence joins TRBV30 and TRBJ2-3; maybe TRBD2 (5 bases). The germline V and J ends were trimmed by 0 bases and 11 bases, with 15 bases remaining between them. Germline V lookup: CDR1 GTSNPN, CDR2 SVGIG (reference sequence). The length of the CDR3 is 13 residues. The CDR3 DNA is TGTGCCTGGAGTGTACTGGCACCCGAGGGGCAGTATTTT. Translated: CAWSVLAPEGQYF.

The rearrangement joins TRBV7-3 to TRBJ2-2; D not resolved. The length of the CDR3 is 13 residues. Germline V gene sequence: CDR1 SGHTA, CDR2 FQGTGA. The V and J ends lost 5 bases and 5 bases respectively, with 9 bases between them. The CDR3: CASSPGVTGELFF. CDR3 coding DNA: TGTGCCAGCAGCCCGGGTGTGACCGGGGAGCTGTTTTTT.

This chain joins TRBV5-4 and TRBJ2-7; a possible D gene is TRBD2 (5 bases). V lost 0 bases, J lost 5 bases, and 6 bases lay in between. Germline assignment: CDR1 SGHNT and CDR2 YYREEE (reference sequence). This CDR3 spans 12 amino acids. CDR3: CASSLVGDEQYF. DNA for the CDR3: TGTGCCAGCAGCTTGGTCGGGGACGAGCAGTACTTC. The full variable domain, its missing parts supplied by reference TRBV5-4 and TRBJ2-7, is ETGVTQSPTHLIKTRGQQVTLRCSSQSGHNTVSWYQQALGQGPQFIFQYYREEENGRGNFPPRFSGLQFPNYSSELNVNALELDDSALYLCASSLVGDEQYFGPGTRLTVT.

The CDR3: CASSEPGVGETQYF. The CDR3 nucleotides are TGTGCCAGCAGTGAACCGGGGGTAGGGGAGACCCAGTACTTC. The J gene is TRBJ2-5, the V gene TRBV25-1, with D possibly TRBD2 on 6 matching bases. V gave up 2 bases and J gave up 5 bases, with 12 bases separating them. Germline V gene sequence: CDR1 MGHDK, CDR2 SYGVNS. This CDR3 contains 14 residues.

V gene TRBV11-2 combines with J gene TRBJ2-7; 11 bases are a match to TRBD2. The germline V gene has CDR1 SGHAT and CDR2 FQNNGV. The V segment lost 1 base and the J segment 5 bases; nucleotides outside the gene matches: 4. This CDR3 contains 15 residues. The CDR3 coding sequence is TGTGCCAGCAGCTTAGTGGGGGGACTAGCGGACGAGCAGTACTTC. It encodes CASSLVGGLADEQYF.

The table lists this clone with many counts. The rearrangement joins TRBV5-1 to TRBJ2-5, with TRBD1 identical over 7 bases. V lost 2 bases, J lost 3 bases, and 13 bases stayed unmatched. CDR1 SGHRS and CDR2 YFSETQ come from the germline V gene. CDR3 length: 17 residues. The CDR3 loop is CASSLLPTGTAEETQYF. CDR3 sequence (DNA): TGCGCCAGCAGCTTACTACCAACCGGGACAGCAGAAGAGACCCAGTACTTC.

The rearrangement uses TRBV28 and TRBJ2-1, with D possibly matching TRBD2 (6 bases). CDR3 length: 14 residues. Germline assignment: CDR1 MDHEN and CDR2 SYDVKM. The V gene lost 4 bases and the J gene lost 6 bases, with 13 bases spanning the gap. In nucleotides, the CDR3 is TGTGCCAGCAGTTATCAGCGGGCCTCCAATGAGCAGTTCTTC. Translating it yields CASSYQRASNEQFF.

This sequence joins TRBV4-3 and TRBJ2-7; 8 positions match TRBD1. The CDR3 runs to 19 residues. J gave up 7 bases and V 0 bases, and 20 bases lay outside the gene matches. Germline CDR1 LGHNA, CDR2 YSLEER. For the CDR3, the DNA is TGCGCCAGCAGCCAAGATACCTTTCAGGGGGCAGGGACGGGCGGGGAGCAGTACTTC. This translates into CASSQDTFQGAGTGGEQYF.

The genes are TRBV11-2 and TRBJ1-6; D is unclear. The CDR3 contains 14 residues. Trimming shortened V by 1 base and J by 6 bases, and 7 bases separated the two germline ends. Germline CDR1 reads SGHAT; CDR2 reads FQNNGV. Written as DNA, the CDR3 is TGTGCCAGCAGCTTAGCAGTGTTTAATTCACCCCTCCACTTT. It encodes CASSLAVFNSPLHF.

The V gene is TRBV2, the J gene TRBJ2-2; TRBD2 might be the D (5 bases). There are 15 residues in the CDR3. Germline loops: CDR1 SNHLY, CDR2 FYNNEI. V was trimmed by 1 base and J by 3 bases, leaving 9 bases between them. CDR3 DNA sequence: TGTGCCAGCAGTGAAGGGCCTAGCTACACCGGGGAGCTGTTTTTT. Translated: CASSEGPSYTGELFF.

The V call is TRBV6-5, the J call TRBJ2-7; 7 nucleotides agree with TRBD2. The ends lost 6 bases at V and 3 bases at J; junction bases unmatched: 8. This CDR3 comprises 14 residues. The germline gives CDR1 MNHEY, CDR2 SVGAGI. The CDR3 DNA reads TGTGCCAGCAGGGGGTCTAGCGGAGACTACGAGCAGTACTTC. This sequence encodes CASRGSSGDYEQYF.

J is TRBJ2-5 and V is TRBV11-2; D unclear. The CDR3 is 14 amino acids. Trimming stripped 6 bases from V and 4 bases from J, with 15 bases between. The germline gives CDR1 SGHAT, CDR2 FQNNGV. Here the CDR3 DNA reads TGTGCCAGCAGTCCAATACCAGTACCAGAGACCCAGTACTTC. This gives the protein CASSPIPVPETQYF.

The chain is built from TRBV28 and TRBJ1-4, with TRBD1 identical over 11 bases. Germline V lookup: CDR1 MDHEN, CDR2 SYDVKM. The junction had 8 bases not matched to a gene; V was cut back by 5 bases and J by 6 bases. This CDR3 comprises 16 residues. CDR3 in amino acids: CASSPPGQGADEKLFF. CDR3 nucleotide sequence: TGTGCCAGCAGTCCCCCTGGACAGGGGGCAGATGAAAAACTGTTTTTT.

The chain combines TRBV18 with TRBJ2-6, with D perhaps matching TRBD1 (5 bases). Germline CDR1 is KGHSH and CDR2 is LQKENI. CDR3 length: 17 amino acids. V was trimmed by 5 bases and J by 0 bases, leaving 14 bases between them. This CDR3 is CASSIRAKYSGANVLTF. CDR3 in DNA: TGTGCCAGCTCAATCAGGGCGAAATACTCTGGGGCCAACGTCCTGACTTTC.

This chain connects TRBV24-1 to TRBJ1-2, with 7 bases aligning to TRBD1. Germline V gene lookup returns CDR1 KGHDR and CDR2 SFDVKD. There are 15 residues in the CDR3. The ends lost 3 bases at V and 8 bases at J; junction bases unmatched: 11. CDR3 amino acids: CATSDSTGDLWGYTF. CDR3 nucleotide sequence: TGTGCCACCAGTGATAGCACAGGGGACCTGTGGGGCTACACCTTC.